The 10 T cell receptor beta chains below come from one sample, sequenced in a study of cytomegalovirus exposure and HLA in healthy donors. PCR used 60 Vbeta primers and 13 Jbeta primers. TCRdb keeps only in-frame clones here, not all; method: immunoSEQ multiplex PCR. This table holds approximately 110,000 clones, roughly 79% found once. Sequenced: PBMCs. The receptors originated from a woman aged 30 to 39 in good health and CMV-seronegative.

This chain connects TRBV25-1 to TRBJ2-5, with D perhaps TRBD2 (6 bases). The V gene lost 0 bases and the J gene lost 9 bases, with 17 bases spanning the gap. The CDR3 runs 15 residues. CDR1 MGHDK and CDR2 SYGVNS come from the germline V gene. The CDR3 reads CASSEYGGKVSAQYF. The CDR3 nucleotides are TGTGCCAGCAGTGAATACGGAGGGAAAGTGAGCGCCCAGTACTTC. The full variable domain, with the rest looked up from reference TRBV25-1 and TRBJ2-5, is EADIYQTPRYLVIGTGKKITLECSQTMGHDKMYWYQQDPGMELHLIHYSYGVNSTEKGDLSSESTVSRIRTEHFPLTLESARPSHTSQYLCASSEYGGKVSAQYFGPGTRLLVL.

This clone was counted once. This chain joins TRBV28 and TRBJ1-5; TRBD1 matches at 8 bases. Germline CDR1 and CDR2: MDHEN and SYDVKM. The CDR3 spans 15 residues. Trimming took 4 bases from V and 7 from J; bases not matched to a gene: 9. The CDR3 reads CASSSGQARVQPQHF. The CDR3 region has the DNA TGTGCCAGCAGTTCGGGACAGGCCAGGGTCCAGCCCCAGCATTTT.

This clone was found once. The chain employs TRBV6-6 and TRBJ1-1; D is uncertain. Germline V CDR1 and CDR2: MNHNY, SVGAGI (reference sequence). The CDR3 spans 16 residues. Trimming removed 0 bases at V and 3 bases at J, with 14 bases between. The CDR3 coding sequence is TGTGCCAGCAGTTACTCGATATCCCCCAGTCACACTGAAGCTTTCTTT. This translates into CASSYSISPSHTEAFF.

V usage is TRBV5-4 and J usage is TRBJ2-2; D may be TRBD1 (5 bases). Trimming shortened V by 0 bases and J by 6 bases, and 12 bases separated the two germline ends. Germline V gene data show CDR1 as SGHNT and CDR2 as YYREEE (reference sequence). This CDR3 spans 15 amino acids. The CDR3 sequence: CASSLAQGYPGELFF. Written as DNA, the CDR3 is TGTGCCAGCAGCTTGGCCCAGGGTTATCCCGGGGAGCTGTTTTTT.

The chain's CDR3 is CASSLKPPGLNRGEQFF. The CDR3 nucleotides are TGTGCCAGCAGTTTAAAGCCTCCGGGACTCAATCGCGGTGAGCAGTTCTTC. The chain links TRBV28 to TRBJ2-1; D possibly corresponds to TRBD2 (6 bases). The CDR3 is 17 amino acids. Germline assignment: CDR1 MDHEN and CDR2 SYDVKM. V was clipped by 2 bases and J by 9 bases, with 23 bases between them.

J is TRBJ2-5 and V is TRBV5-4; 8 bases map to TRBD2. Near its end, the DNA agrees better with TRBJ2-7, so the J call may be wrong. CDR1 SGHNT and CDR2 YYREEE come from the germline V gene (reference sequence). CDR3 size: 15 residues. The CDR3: CASSQSGSIRSEQYF. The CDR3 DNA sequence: TGTGCCAGCAGCCAAAGCGGGAGCATCAGGTCCGAGCAGTACTTC.

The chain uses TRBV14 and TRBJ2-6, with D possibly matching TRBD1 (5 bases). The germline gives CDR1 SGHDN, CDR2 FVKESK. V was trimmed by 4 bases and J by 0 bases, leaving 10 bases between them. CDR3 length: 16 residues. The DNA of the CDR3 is TGTGCCAGCAGCCTCAGGGTCTTCTCTGGGGCCAACGTCCTGACTTTC. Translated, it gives CASSLRVFSGANVLTF.

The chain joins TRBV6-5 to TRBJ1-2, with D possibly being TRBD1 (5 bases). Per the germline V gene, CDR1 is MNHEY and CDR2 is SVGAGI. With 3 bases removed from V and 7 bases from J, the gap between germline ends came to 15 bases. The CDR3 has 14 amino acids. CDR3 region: CASSYADTGGGYTF. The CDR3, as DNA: TGTGCCAGCAGTTATGCGGACACGGGAGGTGGCTACACCTTC.

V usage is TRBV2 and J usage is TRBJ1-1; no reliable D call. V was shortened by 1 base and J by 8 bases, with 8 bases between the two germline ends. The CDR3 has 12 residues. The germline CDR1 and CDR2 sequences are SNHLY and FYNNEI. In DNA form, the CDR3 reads TGTGCCAGCAGTGAAGACATCCTGGAAGCTTTCTTT. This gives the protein CASSEDILEAFF.

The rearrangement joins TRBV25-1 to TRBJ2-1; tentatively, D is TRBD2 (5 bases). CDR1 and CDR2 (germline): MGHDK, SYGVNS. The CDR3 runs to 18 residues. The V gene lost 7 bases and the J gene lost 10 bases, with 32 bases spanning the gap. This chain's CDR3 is CASTNAVPGNSRTGEQFF. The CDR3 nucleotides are TGTGCCAGCACTAACGCAGTACCGGGGAACTCGCGCACGGGGGAGCAGTTCTTC.